The rows below give T cell receptor beta chains drawn from one sample of a study of T cell responses to AZD1222 COVID-19 vaccine. Sequencing used immunoSEQ multiplex PCR; TCRdb keeps in-frame clones, though not all of them. The sample lists over 130,000 clones, approximately 94% occurring once. This sample comprised peripheral blood, obtained on day 0 of AZD1222 vaccination. The receptors come from an adult in good health. The CDR3 runs from the conserved cysteine through the conserved F or W. The order of the fields is D gene, clone size, V gene, CDR3 length, J gene, CDR3 protein, CDR3 DNA. D genes are given only for firm matches. Clone size is not always given. Where it is, it says once, few, many or a class for expanded clones.

>-|-|TRBV7-8|17|TRBJ1-3
CASSLGQGSGPGNTIYF
TGTGCCAGCAGCCTTGGTCAGGGCAGCGGTCCTGGAAACACCATATATTTT
>-|-|TRBV2|15|TRBJ1-5
CASSGQPLSNQPQHF
TGTGCCAGCAGCGGACAGCCACTTAGCAATCAGCCCCAGCATTTT
>-|once|TRBV9|17|TRBJ1-4
CASSVDPRGTTNEKLFF
TGTGCCAGCAGCGTAGATCCCCGCGGAACAACTAATGAAAAACTGTTTTTT
>TRBD1|-|TRBV15|17|TRBJ1-2
CATSRGGQAWGWYGYTF
TGTGCCACCAGCAGAGGAGGACAGGCCTGGGGTTGGTATGGCTACACCTTC
>-|-|TRBV6-1|16|TRBJ2-1
CASSEFNSASYNEQFF
TGTGCCAGCAGTGAATTCAACTCGGCTTCCTACAATGAGCAGTTCTTC
>-|few|TRBV6-1|15|TRBJ2-2
CASSDQGLFTGELFF
TGTGCCAGCAGTGATCAGGGATTATTCACCGGGGAGCTGTTTTTT
>TRBD1|-|TRBV15|15|TRBJ1-6
CATSRGGTGGSPLHF
TGTGCCACCAGCAGAGGCGGGACAGGGGGATCACCCCTCCACTTT
>-|-|TRBV6-5|13|TRBJ2-6
CASRVTGANVLTF
TGTGCCAGCAGGGTAACCGGGGCCAACGTCCTGACTTTC
>TRBD1|-|TRBV10-3|13|TRBJ1-1
CAINGQENTEAFF
TGTGCCATCAACGGACAGGAGAACACTGAAGCTTTCTTT
>TRBD2|-|TRBV19|17|TRBJ2-1
CASRSRPGLAGVEEQFF
TGTGCCAGTAGATCTAGACCGGGACTAGCGGGAGTGGAGGAGCAGTTCTTC
>-|few|TRBV2|13|TRBJ1-2
CASAGVGDYGYTF
TGTGCCAGCGCCGGGGTGGGAGACTATGGCTACACCTTC
>TRBD2|-|TRBV6-1|13|TRBJ2-3
CASRSGGVDTQYF
TGTGCCAGCAGGAGTGGGGGGGTCGATACGCAGTATTTT
>-|-|TRBV19|12|TRBJ1-5
CASSTLNQPQHF
TGTGCCAGTAGTACCCTCAATCAGCCCCAGCATTTT
>-|-|TRBV19|13|TRBJ1-2
CASVDSGRSGYTF
TGTGCCAGTGTGGACAGTGGTAGGAGTGGCTACACCTTC
>-|once|TRBV3-1/TRBV3-2|14|TRBJ2-5
CASSHGADQETQYF
TGTGCCAGCAGCCACGGAGCAGATCAAGAGACCCAGTACTTC
>TRBD1|-|TRBV5-1|13|TRBJ1-1
CASSGGQGTEAFF
TGCGCCAGCAGCGGAGGACAGGGCACTGAAGCTTTCTTT
>-|-|TRBV5-4|13|TRBJ1-3
CASSLDRDNTIYF
TGTGCCAGCAGCTTGGACAGGGATAACACCATATATTTT
>-|-|TRBV24-1|18|TRBJ1-4
CATSDPAGGGVANEKLFF
TGTGCCACCAGTGACCCTGCCGGGGGAGGTGTAGCTAATGAAAAACTGTTTTTT
>-|-|TRBV27|15|TRBJ1-6
CASSPQGPPNSPLHF
TGTGCCAGCAGTCCACAGGGACCCCCTAATTCACCCCTCCACTTT
>TRBD1|-|TRBV28|16|TRBJ2-2
CASSLTGGASTGELFF
TGTGCCAGCAGCCTAACAGGGGGCGCGTCCACCGGGGAGCTGTTTTTT
>-|-|TRBV18|14|TRBJ1-4
CASSPQGRYEKLFF
TGTGCCAGCTCACCACAGGGCCGTTATGAAAAACTGTTTTTT
>TRBD1|once|TRBV4-1|17|TRBJ1-1
CASSQPHPGQGGTEAFF
TGCGCCAGCAGCCAACCCCACCCCGGACAGGGAGGAACTGAAGCTTTCTTT
>-|-|TRBV6-2/TRBV6-3|11|TRBJ1-2
CASSPGWGYTF
TGTGCCAGCAGCCCAGGCTGGGGCTACACCTTC
>TRBD1|-|TRBV5-4|17|TRBJ2-2
CASSSPGQGAGTGELFF
TGTGCCAGCAGCTCACCGGGACAGGGGGCCGGCACCGGGGAGCTGTTTTTT
>-|-|TRBV7-9|16|TRBJ1-1
CASSPGGGVLNTEAFF
TGTGCCAGCAGCCCCGGCGGAGGGGTCTTGAACACTGAAGCTTTCTTT
>TRBD2|-|TRBV4-3|14|TRBJ2-3
CASSLLAGADTQYF
TGCGCCAGCAGCCTACTAGCGGGGGCAGATACGCAGTATTTT
>TRBD1|-|TRBV19|13|TRBJ1-5
CASRTGQVQPQHF
TGTGCCAGTAGGACAGGGCAGGTACAGCCCCAGCATTTT
>-|-|TRBV4-1|16|TRBJ2-1
CASSQVYVRLYSEQFF
TGCGCCAGCAGCCAAGTGTATGTCCGGTTGTATAGTGAGCAGTTCTTC
>-|-|TRBV5-1|13|TRBJ1-2
CASSPDPRVGYTF
TGCGCCAGCAGTCCCGACCCCCGAGTCGGCTACACCTTC
>TRBD1|-|TRBV28|15|TRBJ1-5
CASGSAGTENQPQHF
TGTGCCAGCGGTTCAGCCGGGACAGAGAATCAGCCCCAGCATTTT
>-|-|TRBV28|14|TRBJ1-1
CASSFRGGGTEAFF
TGTGCCAGCAGTTTTAGGGGTGGGGGCACTGAAGCTTTCTTT
>TRBD1|-|TRBV13|15|TRBJ2-5
CASSLQTGQGETQYF
TGTGCCAGCAGCTTACAGACAGGGCAAGGAGAGACCCAGTACTTC
>-|-|TRBV20-1|12|TRBJ2-5
CSANDYQETQYF
TGCAGTGCTAATGACTACCAAGAGACCCAGTACTTC
>-|-|TRBV28|14|TRBJ2-5
CASSFQGLPETQYF
TGTGCCAGCAGTTTCCAGGGGCTACCGGAGACCCAGTACTTC
>TRBD2|-|TRBV18|17|TRBJ2-5
CASSPIGASGAQETQYF
TGTGCCAGCTCACCAATTGGGGCTAGCGGGGCCCAAGAGACCCAGTACTTC
>TRBD1|once|TRBV11-2|16|TRBJ2-1
CASSLEIVGQYNEQFF
TGTGCCAGCAGCTTAGAAATAGTGGGACAGTACAATGAGCAGTTCTTC
>TRBD1|-|TRBV5-5|14|TRBJ2-1
CASSLLAGGNEQFF
TGTGCCAGCAGCTTGTTGGCAGGGGGCAATGAGCAGTTCTTC
>TRBD2|-|TRBV3-1/TRBV3-2|17|TRBJ2-1
CASSLPSGGALGNEQFF
TGTGCCAGCAGCCTACCTAGCGGGGGGGCCTTGGGTAATGAGCAGTTCTTC
>-|few|TRBV4-1|16|TRBJ1-1
CASSQGEQGRGTEAFF
TGCGCCAGCAGCCAAGGGGAACAGGGAAGGGGCACTGAAGCTTTCTTT
>-|-|TRBV24-1|14|TRBJ1-5
CATSSTNSNQPQHF
TGTGCCACCAGTAGCACTAATAGCAATCAGCCCCAGCATTTT
>TRBD2|-|TRBV18|15|TRBJ2-5
CASSQLAGPQETQYF
TGTGCCAGCTCACAGCTAGCGGGACCTCAAGAGACCCAGTACTTC
>TRBD1|-|TRBV5-1|14|TRBJ1-2
CASSKTGGEIGYTF
TGCGCCAGCAGTAAGACAGGGGGCGAAATTGGCTACACCTTC
>-|-|TRBV13|15|TRBJ2-1
CASSFSPISYNEQFF
TGTGCCAGCAGCTTCTCCCCGATCTCCTACAATGAGCAGTTCTTC
>TRBD2|-|TRBV5-1|18|TRBJ2-3
CASSFRMGIAGESDTQYF
TGCGCCAGCAGCTTCCGAATGGGGATCGCGGGGGAGTCAGATACGCAGTATTTT
>-|few|TRBV10-3|16|TRBJ1-6
CAISESMGAGRTPLHF
TGTGCCATCAGTGAGTCCATGGGCGCCGGACGTACGCCCCTCCACTTT
>TRBD1|once|TRBV5-3|18|TRBJ1-1
CARSPIRDRGRAMSEAFF
TGTGCCAGAAGCCCGATCCGGGACAGGGGGCGCGCGATGTCTGAAGCTTTCTTT
>-|-|TRBV5-1|15|TRBJ1-5
CASSLERGPNQPQHF
TGCGCCAGCAGCTTGGAAAGAGGCCCCAATCAGCCCCAGCATTTT
>-|-|TRBV5-4|14|TRBJ1-1
CASSPGIGNTEAFF
TGTGCCAGCAGTCCAGGGATTGGGAACACTGAAGCTTTCTTT
>TRBD1|-|TRBV6-5|14|TRBJ1-2
CASSPGQGDYGYTF
TGTGCCAGCAGTCCGGGACAGGGGGACTATGGCTACACCTTC
>-|-|TRBV3-1/TRBV3-2|13|TRBJ1-6
CASSQGGWEPLHF
TGTGCCAGCAGCCAAGGGGGGTGGGAACCCCTCCACTTT